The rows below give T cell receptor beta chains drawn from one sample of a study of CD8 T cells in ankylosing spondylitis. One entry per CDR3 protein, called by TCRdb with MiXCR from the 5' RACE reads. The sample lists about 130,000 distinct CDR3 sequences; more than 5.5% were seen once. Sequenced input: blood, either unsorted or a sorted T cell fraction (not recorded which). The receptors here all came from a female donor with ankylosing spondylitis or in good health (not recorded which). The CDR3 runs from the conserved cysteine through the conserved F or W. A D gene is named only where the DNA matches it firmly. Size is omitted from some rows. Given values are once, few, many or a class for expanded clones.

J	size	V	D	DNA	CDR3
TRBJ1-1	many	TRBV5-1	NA	TGCGCCAGCAGCTTGGAGAGAGGGATGAACACTGAAGCTTTCTTT	CASSLERGMNTEAFF
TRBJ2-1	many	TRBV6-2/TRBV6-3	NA	TGTGCCAGCAGTTACTCGACAGGAGACAATGAGCAGTTCTTC	CASSYSTGDNEQFF
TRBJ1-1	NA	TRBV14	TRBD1	TGTGCCAGCAGCCAAAGACAGGGGGTTGTCGCTGAAGCTTTCTTT	CASSQRQGVVAEAFF
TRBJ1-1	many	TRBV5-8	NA	TGTGCCAGCAGCTCCGCATGGCTTACCCATGATCCTGAAGCTTTCTTT	CASSSAWLTHDPEAFF
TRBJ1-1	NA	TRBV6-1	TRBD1	TGTGCCAGCAGAGAAGGACAGGGTCCTCTGACCACTGAAGCTTTCTTT	CASREGQGPLTTEAFF
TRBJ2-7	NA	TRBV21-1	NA	TGTGCCAGCAGCAAATTCCGACCGTCCGAGCAGTACTTC	CASSKFRPSEQYF
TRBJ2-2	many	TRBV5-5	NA	TGTGCCAGCAGGTGGGACCTCAGGGCCGGGGAGCTGTTTTTT	CASRWDLRAGELFF
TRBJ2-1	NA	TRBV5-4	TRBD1	TGTGCCAGCAGCCTAGGGGGCTTAAGCTCCTACAATGAGCAGTTCTTC	CASSLGGLSSYNEQFF
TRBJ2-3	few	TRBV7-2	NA	TGTGCCAGCAGCTTAGCGCCCTCCGCAGATACGCAGTATTTT	CASSLAPSADTQYF
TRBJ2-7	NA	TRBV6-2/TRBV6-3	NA	TGTGCCAGCAGTACCTCAGGGGCCCGCTACGAGCAGTACTTC	CASSTSGARYEQYF
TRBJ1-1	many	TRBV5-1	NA	TGCGCCAGCAGCCCCGGGGGCGGCACTGAAGCTTTCTTT	CASSPGGGTEAFF
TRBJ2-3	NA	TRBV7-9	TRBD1	TGTGCCAGCAGCGCGGACAGGAGAAACACAGATACGCAGTATTTT	CASSADRRNTDTQYF
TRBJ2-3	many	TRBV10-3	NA	TGTGCCATCAGTGAGTCTTTCAGCACAGATACGCAGTATTTT	CAISESFSTDTQYF
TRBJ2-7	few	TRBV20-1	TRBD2	TGCAGTGCTAGAGACGGACTAGCGAACGAGCAGTACTTC	CSARDGLANEQYF
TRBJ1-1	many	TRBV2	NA	TGTGCCAGCAGTGAAGCGCTTGGGTACACTGAAGCTTTCTTT	CASSEALGYTEAFF
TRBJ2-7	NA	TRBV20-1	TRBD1	TGCAGTGCTAGAATTGAGGACAGGGGCTACGAGCAGTACTTC	CSARIEDRGYEQYF
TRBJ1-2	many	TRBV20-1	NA	TGCAGTGCTAGTAGGAATAACTATGGCTACACCTTC	CSASRNNYGYTF
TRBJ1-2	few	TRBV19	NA	TGTGCCAGTAGTCGGGGGAGAGGGAACTATGGCTACACCTTC	CASSRGRGNYGYTF
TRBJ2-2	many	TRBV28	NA	TGTGCCAGCAGTTTAGTCGGGGAGCTGTTTTTT	CASSLVGELFF
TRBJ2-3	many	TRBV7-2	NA	TGTGCCAGCAGCTTAGGGTTCGACACGCAGTATTTT	CASSLGFDTQYF
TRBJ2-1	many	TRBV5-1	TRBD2	TGCGCCAGCAGCCCCTCGGCGTGGGCGGGGGGGGTCAGGAACAATGAGCAGTTCTTC	CASSPSAWAGGVRNNEQFF
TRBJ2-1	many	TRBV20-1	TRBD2	TGCAGTGCTAGAGATTTACGGGGGGGGTACAATGAGCAGTTCTTC	CSARDLRGGYNEQFF
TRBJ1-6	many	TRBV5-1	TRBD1	TGCGCCAGCAGCAACAGACAGGGGGCGTCCTATAATTCACCCCTCCACTTT	CASSNRQGASYNSPLHF
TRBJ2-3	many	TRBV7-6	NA	TGTGCCAGCAGCTTAGCGGGGGGCCGGGCAAGCACAGATACGCAGTATTTT	CASSLAGGRASTDTQYF
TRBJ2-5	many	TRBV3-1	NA	TGTGCCAGCAGCCAAGCCTCCAGGGACTGGGAGACCCAGTACTTC	CASSQASRDWETQYF
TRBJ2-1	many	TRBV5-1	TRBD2	TGCGCCAGCAGCTTGGCGGCTAGCGGGGTGAGCTCCTACAATGAGCAGTTCTTC	CASSLAASGVSSYNEQFF
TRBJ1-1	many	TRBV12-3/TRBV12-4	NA	TGTGCCAGCAGTCCCACAGGGTTAGGCACTGAAGCTTTCTTT	CASSPTGLGTEAFF
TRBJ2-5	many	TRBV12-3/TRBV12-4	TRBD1	TGTGCCAGCAGTCGAGGACAGGGGGCGTCCCGGGGATGGCAAGAGACCCAGTACTTC	CASSRGQGASRGWQETQYF
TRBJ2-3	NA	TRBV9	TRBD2	TGTGCCAGCAGCGGACCGGGCGGGGGTGCCTCAGTCAGGGATACGCAGTATTTT	CASSGPGGGASVRDTQYF
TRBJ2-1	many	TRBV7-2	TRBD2	TGTGCCAGCAGCTTATTGGTTAGCGGGAACAATGAGCAGTTCTTC	CASSLLVSGNNEQFF
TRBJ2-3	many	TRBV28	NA	TGTGCCAGCCAAACACCAGGGCCCACAGATACGCAGTATTTT	CASQTPGPTDTQYF
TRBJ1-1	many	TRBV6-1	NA	TGTGCCAGCGTAGTAGGGCCCAAGAACACTGAAGCTTTCTTT	CASVVGPKNTEAFF
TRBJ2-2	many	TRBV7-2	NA	TGTGCCAGCAGCTTAGCGGCAAGATTTAACACCGGGGAGCTGTTTTTT	CASSLAARFNTGELFF
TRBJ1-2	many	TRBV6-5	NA	TGTGCCAGCAGTTACTCGACAGACCTCTATGGCTACACCTTC	CASSYSTDLYGYTF
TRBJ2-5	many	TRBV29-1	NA	TGCAGCGCCATCGGCCGATTAGAGACCCAGTACTTC	CSAIGRLETQYF
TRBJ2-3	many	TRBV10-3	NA	TGTGCCATCACGGGCGGCGGGGCAGATACGCAGTATTTT	CAITGGGADTQYF
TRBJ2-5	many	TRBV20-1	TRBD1	TGCAGTGCCAGCCCAAACAGGGGTGGGCAAGAGACCCAGTACTTC	CSASPNRGGQETQYF
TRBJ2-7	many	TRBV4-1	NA	TGCGCCAGCAGCCACCCGGGACGTAGTTACTACGAGCAGTACTTC	CASSHPGRSYYEQYF
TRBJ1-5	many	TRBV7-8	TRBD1	TGTGCCAGCAGCTTACAGGGGGCTCGACAGCCCCAGCATTTT	CASSLQGARQPQHF
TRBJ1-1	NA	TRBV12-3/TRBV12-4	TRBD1	TGTGCCAGCAGCCGTCTCACAGGGGGAGCCACTGAAGCTTTCTTT	CASSRLTGGATEAFF
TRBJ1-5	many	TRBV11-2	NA	TGTGCCAGCAGCTTATCAGGGGCGGCCAATCAGCCCCAGCATTTT	CASSLSGAANQPQHF
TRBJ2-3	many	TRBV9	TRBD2	TGTGCCAGCAGCGTAGTGGGGACTAGACAGGCAGATACGCAGTATTTT	CASSVVGTRQADTQYF
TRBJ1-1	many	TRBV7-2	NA	TGTGCCAGCAGCAGCTTAGGGCAGGGGAGGACTGAAGCTTTCTTT	CASSSLGQGRTEAFF
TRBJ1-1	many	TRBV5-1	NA	TGCGCCAGCAGCTTGTCGAGGGTAGGGAACACTGAAGCTTTCTTT	CASSLSRVGNTEAFF
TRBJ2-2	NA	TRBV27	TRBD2	TGTGCCAGCAGTTTAGGCGGGGGGCCGAACACCGGGGAGCTGTTTTTT	CASSLGGGPNTGELFF
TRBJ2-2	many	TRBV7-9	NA	TGTGCCAGCAGCTTAGCGTGGGCCGGGGAGCTGTTTTTT	CASSLAWAGELFF
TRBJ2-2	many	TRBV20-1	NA	TGCAGTGCCCGAATCAGGGAGACGAACACCGGGGAGCTGTTTTTT	CSARIRETNTGELFF
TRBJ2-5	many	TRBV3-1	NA	TGTGCCAGCAGCCAAGGGGAGACCCAGTACTTC	CASSQGETQYF
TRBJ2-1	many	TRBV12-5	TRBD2	TGTGCTAGTGGTTCCCCTGCGGGGGGGGTAATCAATGAGCAGTTCTTC	CASGSPAGGVINEQFF
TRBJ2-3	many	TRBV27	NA	TGTGCCAGCAGTTTATCAGGGTTTGAAGATACGCAGTATTTT	CASSLSGFEDTQYF
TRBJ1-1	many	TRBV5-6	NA	TGTGCCAGCAGCTTGGGGGATTTGGCGGCTTTCTTT	CASSLGDLAAFF
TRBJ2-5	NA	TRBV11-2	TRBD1	TGTGCCAGCAGCTTTGAGGGGGCAGAGACCCAGTACTTC	CASSFEGAETQYF
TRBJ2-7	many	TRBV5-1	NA	TGCGCCAGCAGCTTGGTTTTTGAGGCCTACGAGCAGTACTTC	CASSLVFEAYEQYF
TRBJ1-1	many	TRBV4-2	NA	TGTGCCAGCAGCCCTGCCAGCGACAGGATGAACACTGAAGCTTTCTTT	CASSPASDRMNTEAFF